The entry below describes one T cell receptor (beta chain). The data stem from a study of blood T cell repertoires in COVID-19. Authors' processing steps: Nucleated cell counts were estimated from reference gene primer amplification. The method was immunoSEQ multiplex PCR; TCRdb's version includes in-frame clones alone and lacks a portion of them. V, J and clone size are those of that table, while D and trimming were read from the DNA. The profile covers hundreds of thousands of clones, with about nine tenths appearing a single time and 1.4% taken by the ten largest. Per germline, CDR1 MNHEY and CDR2 SMNVEV (reference sequence). The V segment lost 3 bases and the J segment 6 bases; nucleotides outside the gene matches: 9. The CDR3 is 15 residues long.

The chain joins TRBV27 to TRBJ1-2, with 8 bases fitting TRBD1. The origin of this receptor is a woman in her 30s with active or convalescent COVID-19. The material sequenced was peripheral blood. The CDR3: CASSFAGGRGNGYTF. The CDR3 region has the DNA TGTGCCAGCAGTTTTGCAGGGGGCCGGGGTAATGGCTACACCTTC.